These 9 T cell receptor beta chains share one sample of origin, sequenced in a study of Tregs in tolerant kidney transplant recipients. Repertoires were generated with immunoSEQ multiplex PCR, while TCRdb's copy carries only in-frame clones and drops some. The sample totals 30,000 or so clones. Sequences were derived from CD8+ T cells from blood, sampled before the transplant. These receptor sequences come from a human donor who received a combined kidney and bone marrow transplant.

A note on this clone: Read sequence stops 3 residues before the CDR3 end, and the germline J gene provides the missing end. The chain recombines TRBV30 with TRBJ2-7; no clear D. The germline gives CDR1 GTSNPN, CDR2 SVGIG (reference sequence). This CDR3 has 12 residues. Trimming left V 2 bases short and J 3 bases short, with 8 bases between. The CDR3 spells CAWSYSDYEQYF. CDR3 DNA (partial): TGTGCCTGGAGTTACAGTGACTACGAG.

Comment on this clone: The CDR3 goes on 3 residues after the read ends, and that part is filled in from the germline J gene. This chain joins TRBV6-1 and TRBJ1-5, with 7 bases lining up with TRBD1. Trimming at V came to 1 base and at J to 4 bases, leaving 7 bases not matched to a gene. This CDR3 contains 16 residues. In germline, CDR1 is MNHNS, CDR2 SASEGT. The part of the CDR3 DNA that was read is TGTGCCAGCAGTGAAGGTAGAGGGGGCTTAAATCAGCCC. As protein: CASSEGRGGLNQP. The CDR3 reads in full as CASSEGRGGLNQPQHF.

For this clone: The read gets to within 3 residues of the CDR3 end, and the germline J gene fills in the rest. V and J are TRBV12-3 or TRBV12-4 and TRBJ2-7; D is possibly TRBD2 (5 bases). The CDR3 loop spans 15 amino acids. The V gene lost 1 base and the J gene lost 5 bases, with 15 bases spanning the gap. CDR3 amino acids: CASSLVPSKEDEQYF. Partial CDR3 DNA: TGTGCCAGCAGTTTAGTCCCTAGTAAGGAGGACGAG.

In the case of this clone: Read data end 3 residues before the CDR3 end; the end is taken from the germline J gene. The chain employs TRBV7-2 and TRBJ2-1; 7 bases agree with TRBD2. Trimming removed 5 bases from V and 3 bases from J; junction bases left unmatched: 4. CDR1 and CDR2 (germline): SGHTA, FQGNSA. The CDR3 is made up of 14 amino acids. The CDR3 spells CASSTRDYYNEQFF. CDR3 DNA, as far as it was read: TGTGCCAGCAGCACCCGGGACTACTACAATGAG.

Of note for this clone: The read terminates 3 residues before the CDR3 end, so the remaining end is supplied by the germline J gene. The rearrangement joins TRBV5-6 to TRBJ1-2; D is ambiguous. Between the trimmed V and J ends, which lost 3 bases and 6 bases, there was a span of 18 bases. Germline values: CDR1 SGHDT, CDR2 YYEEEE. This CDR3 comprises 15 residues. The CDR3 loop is CASSSAAVRPDGYTF. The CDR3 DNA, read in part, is TGTGCCAGCAGCTCTGCGGCGGTCCGGCCTGATGGC.

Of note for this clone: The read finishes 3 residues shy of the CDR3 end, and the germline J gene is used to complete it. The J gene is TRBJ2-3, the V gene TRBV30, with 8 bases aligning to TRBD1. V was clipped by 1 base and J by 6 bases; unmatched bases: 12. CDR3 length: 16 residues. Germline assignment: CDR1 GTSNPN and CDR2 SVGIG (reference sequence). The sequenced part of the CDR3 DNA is TGTGCCTGGAGTGGGGGACAGGAGAAGTTGTTTGATACG. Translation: CAWSGGQEKLFDT. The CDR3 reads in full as CAWSGGQEKLFDTQYF.

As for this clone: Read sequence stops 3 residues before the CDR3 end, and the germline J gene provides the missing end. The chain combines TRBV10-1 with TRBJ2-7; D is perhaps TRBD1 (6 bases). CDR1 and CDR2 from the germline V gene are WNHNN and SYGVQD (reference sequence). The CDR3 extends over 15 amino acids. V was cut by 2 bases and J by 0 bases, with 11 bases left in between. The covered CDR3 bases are TGCGCCAGCAGTGAGGACAGGAGGAGCTCCTACGAG. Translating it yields CASSEDRRSSYE. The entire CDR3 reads CASSEDRRSSYEQYF.

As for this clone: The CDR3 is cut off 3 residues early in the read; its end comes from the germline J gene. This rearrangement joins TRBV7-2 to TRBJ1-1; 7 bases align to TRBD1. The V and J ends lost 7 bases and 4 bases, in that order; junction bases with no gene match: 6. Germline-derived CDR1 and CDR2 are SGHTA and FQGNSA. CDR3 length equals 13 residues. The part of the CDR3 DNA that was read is TGTGCCAGCAACGGGGACAGCCGCACTGAA. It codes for CASNGDSRTE. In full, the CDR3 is CASNGDSRTEAFF. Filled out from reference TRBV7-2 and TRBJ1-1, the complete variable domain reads GAGVSQSPSNKVTEKGKDVELRCDPISGHTALYWYRQSLGQGLEFLIYFQGNSAPDKSGLPSDRFSAERTGGSVSTLTIQRTQQEDSAVYLCASNGDSRTEAFFGQGTRLTVV.

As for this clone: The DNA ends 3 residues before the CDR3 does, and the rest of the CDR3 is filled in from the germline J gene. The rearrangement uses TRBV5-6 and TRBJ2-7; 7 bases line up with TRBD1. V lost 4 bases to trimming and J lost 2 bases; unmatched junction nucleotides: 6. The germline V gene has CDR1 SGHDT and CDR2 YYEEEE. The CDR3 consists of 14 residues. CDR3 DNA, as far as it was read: TGTGCCAGCAGCGGATCGGGACAGACCTACGAG. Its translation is CASSGSGQTYE. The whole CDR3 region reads CASSGSGQTYEQYF.